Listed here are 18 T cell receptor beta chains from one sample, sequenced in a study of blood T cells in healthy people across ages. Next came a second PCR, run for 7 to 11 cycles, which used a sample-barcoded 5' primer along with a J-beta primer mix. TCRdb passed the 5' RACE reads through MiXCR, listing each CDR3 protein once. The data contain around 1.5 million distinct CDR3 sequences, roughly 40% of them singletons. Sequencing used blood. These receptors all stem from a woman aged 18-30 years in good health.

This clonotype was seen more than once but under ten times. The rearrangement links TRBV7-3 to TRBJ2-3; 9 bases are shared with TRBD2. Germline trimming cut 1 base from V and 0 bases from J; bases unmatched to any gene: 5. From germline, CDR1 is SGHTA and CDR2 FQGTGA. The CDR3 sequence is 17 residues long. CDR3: CASSLMSAGGSTDTQYF. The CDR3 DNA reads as TGTGCCAGCAGCTTAATGTCAGCGGGGGGTAGCACAGATACGCAGTATTTT.

CDR3 bases: TGTGCCAGCAGCCCCACTGCAGGGTCTTCCCTGGTAAGGGCGAGGATTGGTGGCTACACCTTC. Translating gives CASSPTAGSSLVRARIGGYTF. V gene TRBV14 combines with J gene TRBJ1-2; TRBD1 is a possible D gene (5 bases). This CDR3 has 21 residues. The V gene's germline CDR1 is SGHDN and CDR2 FVKESK. The ends were cut back, 4 bases at V and 7 bases at J, with 37 bases in the middle. The complete variable domain, with remaining parts taken from reference TRBV14 and TRBJ1-2, reads EAGVTQFPSHSVIEKGQTVTLRCDPISGHDNLYWYRRVMGKEIKFLLHFVKESKQDESGMPNNRFLAERTGGTYSTLKVQPAELEDSGVYFCASSPTAGSSLVRARIGGYTFGSGTRLTVV.

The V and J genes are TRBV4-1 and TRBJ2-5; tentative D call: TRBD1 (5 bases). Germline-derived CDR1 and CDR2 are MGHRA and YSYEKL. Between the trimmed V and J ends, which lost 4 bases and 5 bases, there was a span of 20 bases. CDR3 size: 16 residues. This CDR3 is CASSRESETAGETQYF. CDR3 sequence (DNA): TGCGCCAGCAGCCGAGAAAGTGAGACAGCAGGGGAGACCCAGTACTTC.

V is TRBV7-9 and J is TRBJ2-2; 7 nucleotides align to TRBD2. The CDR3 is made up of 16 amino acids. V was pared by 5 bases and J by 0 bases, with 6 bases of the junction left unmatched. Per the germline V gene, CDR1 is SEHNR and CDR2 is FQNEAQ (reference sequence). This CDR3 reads CASSHTSVANTGELFF. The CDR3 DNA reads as TGTGCCAGCAGCCATACTAGCGTCGCGAACACCGGGGAGCTGTTTTTT.

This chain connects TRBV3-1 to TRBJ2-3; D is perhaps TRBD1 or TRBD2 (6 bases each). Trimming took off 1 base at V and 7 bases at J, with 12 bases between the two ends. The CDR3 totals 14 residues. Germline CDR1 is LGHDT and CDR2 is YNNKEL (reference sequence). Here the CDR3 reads CASSQAGARHTQYF. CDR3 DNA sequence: TGTGCCAGCAGCCAAGCGGGGGCGAGACATACGCAGTATTTT.

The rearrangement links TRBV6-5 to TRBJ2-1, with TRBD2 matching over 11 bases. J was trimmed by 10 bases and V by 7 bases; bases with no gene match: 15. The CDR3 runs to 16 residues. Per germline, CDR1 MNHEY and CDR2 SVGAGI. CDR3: CASTRLFVAGGREQFF. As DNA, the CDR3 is TGTGCCAGCACCCGACTGTTCGTAGCGGGGGGGAGGGAGCAGTTCTTC.

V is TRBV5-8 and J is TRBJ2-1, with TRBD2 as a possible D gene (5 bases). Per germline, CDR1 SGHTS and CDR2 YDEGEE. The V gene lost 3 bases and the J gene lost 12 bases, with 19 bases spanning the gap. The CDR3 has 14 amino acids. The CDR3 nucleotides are TGTGCCAGCAGCTCGGGGTCCTGGTCGGGATTGCAGTTCTTC. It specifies CASSSGSWSGLQFF.

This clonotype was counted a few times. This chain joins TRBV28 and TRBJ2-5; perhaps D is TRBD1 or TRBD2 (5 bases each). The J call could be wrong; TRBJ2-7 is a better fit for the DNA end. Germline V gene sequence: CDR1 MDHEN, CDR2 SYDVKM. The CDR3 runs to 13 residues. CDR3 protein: CASSGTGPNEQYF. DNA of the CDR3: TGTGCCAGCAGTGGTACGGGGCCCAACGAGCAGTACTTC.

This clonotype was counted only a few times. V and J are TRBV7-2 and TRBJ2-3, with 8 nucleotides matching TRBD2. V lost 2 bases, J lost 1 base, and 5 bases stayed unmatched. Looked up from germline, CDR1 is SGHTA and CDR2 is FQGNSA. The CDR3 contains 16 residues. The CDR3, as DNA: TGTGCCAGCAGCTTACATCCAGCGGGAGGCACAGATACGCAGTATTTT. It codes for CASSLHPAGGTDTQYF.

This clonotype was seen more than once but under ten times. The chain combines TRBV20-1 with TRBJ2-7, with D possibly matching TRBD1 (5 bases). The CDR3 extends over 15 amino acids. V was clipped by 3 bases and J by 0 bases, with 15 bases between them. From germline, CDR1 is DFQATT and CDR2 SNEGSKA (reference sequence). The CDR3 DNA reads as TGCAGTGCTAGCGCTCTAGGGGCGAGCTCCTACGAGCAGTACTTC. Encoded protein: CSASALGASSYEQYF.

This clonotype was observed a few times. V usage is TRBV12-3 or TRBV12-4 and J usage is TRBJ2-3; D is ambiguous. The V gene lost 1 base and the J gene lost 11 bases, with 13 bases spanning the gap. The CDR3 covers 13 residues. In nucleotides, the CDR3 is TGTGCCAGCAGTTTAGATAGGCGTTCTGGGCAGTATTTT. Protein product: CASSLDRRSGQYF.

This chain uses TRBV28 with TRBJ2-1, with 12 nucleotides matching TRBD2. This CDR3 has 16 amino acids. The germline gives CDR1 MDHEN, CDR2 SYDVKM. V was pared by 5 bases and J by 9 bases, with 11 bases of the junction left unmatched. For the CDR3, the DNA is TGTGCCAGCAGTCCCTCTAGCGGGGGGGCCTTTCTTGAGCAGTTCTTC. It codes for CASSPSSGGAFLEQFF. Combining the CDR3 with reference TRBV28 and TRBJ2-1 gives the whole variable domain DVKVTQSSRYLVKRTGEKVFLECVQDMDHENMFWYRQDPGLGLRLIYFSYDVKMKEKGDIPEGYSVSREKKERFSLILESASTNQTSMYLCASSPSSGGAFLEQFFGPGTRLTVL.

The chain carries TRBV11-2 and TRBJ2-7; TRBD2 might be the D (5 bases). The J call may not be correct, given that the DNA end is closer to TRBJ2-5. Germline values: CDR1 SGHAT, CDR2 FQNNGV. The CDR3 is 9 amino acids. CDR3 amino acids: CERRETQYF. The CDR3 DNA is TGTGAGCGGAGAGAGACCCAGTACTTC.

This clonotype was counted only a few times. CDR3 nucleotide sequence: TGCGCCAGCAGCTTGGAAGGCGGGGGGGCCGGAAATGAGCAGTTCTTC. Translating gives CASSLEGGGAGNEQFF. The chain combines TRBV5-1 with TRBJ2-1, with 9 bases aligning to TRBD2. The CDR3 has 16 residues. In germline, CDR1 is SGHRS, CDR2 YFSETQ. V lost 0 bases and J lost 7; bases outside the gene matches: 8. The whole variable domain, remainder taken from reference TRBV5-1 and TRBJ2-1, is KAGVTQTPRYLIKTRGQQVTLSCSPISGHRSVSWYQQTPGQGLQFLFEYFSETQRNKGNFPGRFSGRQFSNSRSEMNVSTLELGDSALYLCASSLEGGGAGNEQFFGPGTRLTVL.

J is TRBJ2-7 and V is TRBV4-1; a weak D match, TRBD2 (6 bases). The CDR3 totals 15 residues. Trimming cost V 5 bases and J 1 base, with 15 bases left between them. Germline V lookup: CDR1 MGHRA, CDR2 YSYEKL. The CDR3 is CASSLRDFLSYEQYF. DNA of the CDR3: TGCGCCAGCAGCTTACGGGACTTCCTTTCCTACGAGCAGTACTTC.

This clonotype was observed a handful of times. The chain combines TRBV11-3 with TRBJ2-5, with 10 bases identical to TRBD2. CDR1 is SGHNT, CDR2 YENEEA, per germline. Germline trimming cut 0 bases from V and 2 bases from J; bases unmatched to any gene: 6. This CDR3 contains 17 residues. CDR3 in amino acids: CASSLDLLAGDQETQYF. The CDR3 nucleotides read TGTGCCAGCAGCTTAGATCTCCTAGCGGGGGATCAAGAGACCCAGTACTTC.

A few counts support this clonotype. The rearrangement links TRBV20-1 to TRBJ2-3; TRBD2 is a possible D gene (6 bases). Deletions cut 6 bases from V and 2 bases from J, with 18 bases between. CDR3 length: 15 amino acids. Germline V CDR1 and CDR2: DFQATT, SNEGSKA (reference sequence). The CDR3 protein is CSARPQRVATDTQYF. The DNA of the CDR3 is TGCAGTGCCAGGCCCCAGCGGGTTGCCACAGATACGCAGTATTTT.

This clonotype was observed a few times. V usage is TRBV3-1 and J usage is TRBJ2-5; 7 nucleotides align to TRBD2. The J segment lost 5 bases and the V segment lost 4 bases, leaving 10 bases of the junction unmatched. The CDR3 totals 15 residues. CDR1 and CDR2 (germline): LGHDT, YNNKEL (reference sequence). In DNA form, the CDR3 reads TGTGCCAGCAGCCCTAGCGGAATGGTCTCTGAGACCCAGTACTTC. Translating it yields CASSPSGMVSETQYF.